This passage covers 26 T cell receptor beta chains from one sample sequenced in a study of cytomegalovirus exposure and HLA in healthy donors. The PCR ran on 60 Vbeta and 13 Jbeta primers. Sequencing was performed with immunoSEQ multiplex PCR; in TCRdb, only in-frame clones are kept and a portion is missing. The repertoire holds around 180,000 clones, with roughly 81% as singletons. The sample taken for sequencing was PBMCs. These receptor sequences come from a girl aged 10 to 17 in good health and CMV-seropositive.

The chain employs TRBV6-4 and TRBJ1-4; 7 bases align to TRBD1. The germline V gene has CDR1 MRHNA and CDR2 SNTAGT. There are 16 residues in the CDR3. J was trimmed by 8 bases and V by 7 bases; bases with no gene match: 16. This CDR3 is CASKTSPTGLQEKLFF. The CDR3 DNA follows: TGTGCCAGCAAAACCTCGCCGACAGGGCTGCAGGAAAAACTGTTTTTT.

V usage is TRBV2 and J usage is TRBJ1-2, with 7 bases lining up with TRBD1. The trim removed 6 bases at V and 4 bases at J, leaving 11 bases unmatched. Germline values: CDR1 SNHLY, CDR2 FYNNEI. This CDR3 comprises 15 residues. The CDR3 is CASSDERGRGYGYTF. The CDR3 coding sequence is TGTGCCAGCAGCGATGAAAGGGGGCGAGGCTATGGCTACACCTTC.

This chain links TRBV11-2 with TRBJ1-1; D call uncertain. The CDR3 totals 14 residues. V lost 0 bases and J lost 3, with 8 bases in between. In germline, CDR1 is SGHAT, CDR2 FQNNGV. Written as DNA, the CDR3 is TGTGCCAGCAGCTTAGATGTCTTGTACACTGAAGCTTTCTTT. It encodes CASSLDVLYTEAFF.

This sequence joins TRBV2 and TRBJ1-4; 7 nucleotides align to TRBD1. This CDR3 comprises 15 residues. Germline V gives CDR1 SNHLY, CDR2 FYNNEI. The V segment lost 9 bases and the J segment 7 bases; nucleotides outside the gene matches: 14. The CDR3 DNA reads as TGTGCCAGAAGCAACGAGGGGGCATTGTTTGAAAAACTGTTTTTT. It encodes CARSNEGALFEKLFF.

The CDR3 nucleotides read TGTGCCAGCAGTTCCTCTGTTGGAGGGCGCGAGCAGTACTTC. It specifies CASSSSVGGREQYF. The chain uses TRBV6-1 and TRBJ2-5; D is perhaps TRBD2 (6 bases). The DNA end is a closer match to TRBJ2-7, so the J assignment may be wrong. Germline V gene sequence: CDR1 MNHNS, CDR2 SASEGT. The CDR3 runs to 14 residues.

J is TRBJ1-1 and V is TRBV5-1, with 7 bases fitting TRBD1. V lost 0 bases and J lost 6; bases outside the gene matches: 2. The CDR3 covers 13 residues. Germline loops: CDR1 SGHRS, CDR2 YFSETQ. The DNA for the CDR3 is TGCGCCAGCAGCTTGGCAGGGGGAGCTGAAGCTTTCTTT. It specifies CASSLAGGAEAFF.

A remark on this clone: Sequence at one end of the junction differs from germline and may be a read error. Other DNA sequences from this sample encode an identical CDR3 as well. The chain joins TRBV30 to TRBJ1-2; D ambiguous. There are 13 residues in the CDR3. From germline, CDR1 is GTSNPN and CDR2 SVGIG (reference sequence). In nucleotides, the CDR3 is TGTGCCTGGAGACCCAGCGGAGTCCATGGTTACACCTTC. Encoded protein: CAWRPSGVHGYTF.

The rearrangement joins TRBV5-6 to TRBJ1-5; the D is unclear. CDR3 length equals 12 residues. Germline V gene data show CDR1 as SGHDT and CDR2 as YYEEEE. Trimming removed 3 bases from V and 5 bases from J, with 6 bases in between. The CDR3 nucleotides read TGTGCCAGCAGCTCAGGTGATCAGCCCCAGCATTTT. Translating it yields CASSSGDQPQHF.

The gene calls are TRBV19 and TRBJ1-4, with a weak D call TRBD1 (5 bases). Trimming left V 4 bases short and J 8 bases short, with 17 bases between. This CDR3 contains 15 residues. The germline V gene has CDR1 LNHDA and CDR2 SQIVND (reference sequence). In DNA, the CDR3 is TGTGCCAGTAGTAGGAGCCACCAGGGTGAAGAAAAACTGTTTTTT. Its protein is CASSRSHQGEEKLFF.

V is TRBV11-2 and J is TRBJ2-3; 14 positions agree with TRBD2. The ends lost 7 bases at V and 14 bases at J; junction bases unmatched: 11. The germline gives CDR1 SGHAT, CDR2 FQNNGV. CDR3 size: 14 residues. The CDR3 nucleotides are TGTGCCAGCACCCGACTAGCGGGGGGGCCGGTTTGGTATTTT. It codes for CASTRLAGGPVWYF.

The chain carries TRBV6-5 and TRBJ2-1, with 7 bases fitting TRBD1. Unmatched junction bases numbered 8, after V lost 6 bases and J lost 3 bases. The CDR3 totals 15 residues. In germline, CDR1 is MNHEY, CDR2 SVGAGI. DNA of the CDR3: TGTGCCAGCAGCTTAGGGGGCTACGGCTACAATGAGCAGTTCTTC. It encodes CASSLGGYGYNEQFF.

The chain joins TRBV10-2 to TRBJ1-2, with TRBD1 matching 10 bases. Germline V gene sequence: CDR1 WSHSY, CDR2 SAAADI. The CDR3 is 15 residues long. V lost 6 bases to trimming and J lost 6 bases; unmatched junction nucleotides: 10. CDR3 DNA: TGCGCCAGCAGCCAGACAGGGGGCTTGGCGGATGGCTACACCTTC. As protein: CASSQTGGLADGYTF.

The CDR3 loop is CASSLVTERASGVSDTQYF. The CDR3 DNA reads as TGTGCCAGCAGCTTGGTGACTGAACGGGCTAGCGGGGTTTCAGATACGCAGTATTTT. The chain recombines TRBV5-4 with TRBJ2-3; 9 bases map to TRBD2. J gave up 4 bases and V 0 bases, and 15 bases lay outside the gene matches. Per germline, CDR1 SGHNT and CDR2 YYREEE (reference sequence). The CDR3 sequence is 19 residues long. The whole variable domain, filled in from reference TRBV5-4 and TRBJ2-3, reads ETGVTQSPTHLIKTRGQQVTLRCSSQSGHNTVSWYQQALGQGPQFIFQYYREEENGRGNFPPRFSGLQFPNYSSELNVNALELDDSALYLCASSLVTERASGVSDTQYFGPGTRLTVL.

The chain links TRBV6-1 to TRBJ1-5, with a possible D match to TRBD1 (5 bases). The CDR3 spans 16 residues. Trimming left V 3 bases short and J 2 bases short, with 14 bases between. CDR1 MNHNS and CDR2 SASEGT come from the germline V gene. CDR3 nucleotide sequence: TGTGCCAGCAGTGAGCCCCAGGGTAGGGGCAATCAGCCCCAGCATTTT. It is translated as CASSEPQGRGNQPQHF.

This chain uses TRBV23-1 with TRBJ2-1; TRBD2 agrees at 8 bases. TRBV23-1 belongs to the ORF category, with a function that is uncertain. V lost 6 bases to trimming and J lost 0 bases; unmatched junction nucleotides: 4. The CDR3 extends over 15 amino acids. CDR3 DNA: TGCGCCAGCAGCAAGCGGGAGAGCTCCTACAATGAGCAGTTCTTC. Its protein is CASSKRESSYNEQFF.

This chain links TRBV5-1 with TRBJ1-1; 9 bases agree with TRBD1. CDR1 is SGHRS and CDR2 is YFSETQ in the germline V gene. This CDR3 has 14 amino acids. After removal of 3 bases from V and 5 bases from J, the junction contained 5 bases not matched to a gene. The chain's CDR3 is CASSWGTGRTEAFF. DNA for the CDR3: TGCGCCAGCAGCTGGGGGACAGGGAGGACTGAAGCTTTCTTT.

The chain combines TRBV5-6 with TRBJ2-5, with TRBD2 identical over 7 bases. CDR1 is SGHDT, CDR2 YYEEEE, per germline. The CDR3 sequence is 13 residues long. Trimming cost V 4 bases and J 5 bases; bases outside gene matches: 5. This chain's CDR3 is CASSISGSETQYF. The CDR3 nucleotides read TGTGCCAGCAGCATTAGCGGGTCGGAGACCCAGTACTTC.

J is TRBJ1-1 and V is TRBV5-1; 8 bases are a match to TRBD1. Germline V gives CDR1 SGHRS, CDR2 YFSETQ. Germline trimming cut 5 bases from V and 5 bases from J; bases unmatched to any gene: 8. CDR3 length: 14 amino acids. The CDR3 region has the DNA TGCGCCAGCAGTGAACAGGGGGAAGGGACTGAAGCTTTCTTT. It yields the protein CASSEQGEGTEAFF.

The chain links TRBV19 to TRBJ2-1, with 8 bases fitting TRBD1. The V gene's germline CDR1 is LNHDA and CDR2 SQIVND (reference sequence). The length of the CDR3 is 14 residues. Unmatched junction bases numbered 5, after V lost 8 bases and J lost 2 bases. CDR3: CASSGTGPYNEQFF. In nucleotides, the CDR3 is TGTGCCAGTTCCGGGACAGGCCCCTACAATGAGCAGTTCTTC.

The chain is built from TRBV9 and TRBJ2-3; a possible D gene is TRBD2 (5 bases). Germline V lookup: CDR1 SGDLS, CDR2 YYNGEE. The length of the CDR3 is 16 residues. Trimming removed 0 bases from V and 6 bases from J, with 17 bases in between. The CDR3 DNA is TGTGCCAGCAGCGTAGCCGCGACTACCCCTCAGGATACGCAGTATTTT. Translating gives CASSVAATTPQDTQYF.

The chain links TRBV6-4 to TRBJ1-2, with TRBD1 matching 9 bases. J was trimmed by 4 bases and V by 5 bases; bases with no gene match: 8. The CDR3 is made up of 15 amino acids. Germline-derived CDR1 and CDR2 are MRHNA and SNTAGT. Here the CDR3 reads CASSSQPGQGYGYTF. Written as DNA, the CDR3 is TGTGCCAGCAGTTCTCAGCCGGGACAGGGCTATGGCTACACCTTC.

The sample holds many counts of this clone. The chain's CDR3 is CASSQWSAEEYEQYF. In DNA, the CDR3 is TGTGCCAGCAGCCAGTGGTCTGCTGAGGAGTACGAGCAGTACTTC. The gene calls are TRBV4-2 and TRBJ2-7; D is undetermined. This CDR3 spans 15 amino acids. Germline CDR1 and CDR2: LGHNA and YNFKEQ. Trimming left V 3 bases short and J 4 bases short, with 16 bases between.

This rearrangement joins TRBV7-3 to TRBJ2-3; 9 positions match TRBD2. From germline, CDR1 is SGHTA and CDR2 FQGTGA. V gave up 5 bases and J gave up 5 bases; unmatched junction bases: 2. The CDR3 is 13 amino acids. The CDR3: CASSPAGGDTQYF. DNA of the CDR3: TGTGCCAGCAGCCCAGCGGGGGGAGATACGCAGTATTTT.

The chain joins TRBV5-6 to TRBJ1-2; D remains unclear. Germline loops: CDR1 SGHDT, CDR2 YYEEEE. V gave up 3 bases and J gave up 6 bases, with 15 bases separating them. CDR3 size: 14 residues. CDR3 bases: TGTGCCAGCAGCTCCAACAGACGGATCCATGGCTACACCTTC. It codes for CASSSNRRIHGYTF. The full variable domain, its missing parts supplied by reference TRBV5-6 and TRBJ1-2, is DAGVTQSPTHLIKTRGQQVTLRCSPKSGHDTVSWYQQALGQGPQFIFQYYEEEERQRGNFPDRFSGHQFPNYSSELNVNALLLGDSALYLCASSSNRRIHGYTFGSGTRLTVV.

The chain joins TRBV9 to TRBJ2-2; D is unclear. Germline loops: CDR1 SGDLS, CDR2 YYNGEE. This CDR3 is 15 amino acids long. V was trimmed by 4 bases and J by 0 bases, leaving 10 bases between them. In DNA, the CDR3 is TGTGCCAGCAGCTTTACACAAGCGAACACCGGGGAGCTGTTTTTT. This codes for CASSFTQANTGELFF.

V is TRBV7-9 and J is TRBJ1-2; 9 positions agree with TRBD1. The V gene end was trimmed by 6 bases and the J gene end by 6 bases; junction bases not matched to a gene: 8. The CDR3 contains 14 residues. The germline CDR1 and CDR2 sequences are SEHNR and FQNEAQ (reference sequence). The CDR3 coding sequence is TGTGCCAGCAGGCCGGGACAGGGCCGGGATGGCTACACCTTC. This translates into CASRPGQGRDGYTF.